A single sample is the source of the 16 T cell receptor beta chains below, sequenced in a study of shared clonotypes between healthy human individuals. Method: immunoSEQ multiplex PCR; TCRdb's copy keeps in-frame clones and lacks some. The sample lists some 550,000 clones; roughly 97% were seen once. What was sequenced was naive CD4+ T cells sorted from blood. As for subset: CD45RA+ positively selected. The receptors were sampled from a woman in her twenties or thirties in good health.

This chain's CDR3 is CAWKGNQETQYF. The CDR3 region has the DNA TGTGCCTGGAAAGGCAACCAAGAGACCCAGTACTTC. The J gene is TRBJ2-5, the V gene TRBV30; the D is unclear. CDR3 length: 12 amino acids. V was trimmed by 4 bases and J by 0 bases, leaving 6 bases between them. In germline, CDR1 is GTSNPN, CDR2 SVGIG (reference sequence).

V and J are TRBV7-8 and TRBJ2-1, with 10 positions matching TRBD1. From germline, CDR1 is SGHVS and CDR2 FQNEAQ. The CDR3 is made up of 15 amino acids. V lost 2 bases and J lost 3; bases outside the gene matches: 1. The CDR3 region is CASSLRDRGYNEQFF. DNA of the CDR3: TGTGCCAGCAGCTTAAGGGACAGGGGCTACAATGAGCAGTTCTTC. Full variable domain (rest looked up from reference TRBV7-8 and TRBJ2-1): GAGVSQSPRYKVAKRGQDVALRCDPISGHVSLFWYQQALGQGPEFLTYFQNEAQLDKSGLPSDRFFAERPEGSVSTLKIQRTQQEDSAVYLCASSLRDRGYNEQFFGPGTRLTVL.

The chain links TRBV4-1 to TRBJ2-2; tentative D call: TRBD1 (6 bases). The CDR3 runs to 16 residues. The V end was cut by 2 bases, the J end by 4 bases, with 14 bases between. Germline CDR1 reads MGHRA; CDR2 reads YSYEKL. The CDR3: CASSQTGTRGTGELFF. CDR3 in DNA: TGCGCCAGCAGCCAAACCGGGACACGGGGCACCGGGGAGCTGTTTTTT.

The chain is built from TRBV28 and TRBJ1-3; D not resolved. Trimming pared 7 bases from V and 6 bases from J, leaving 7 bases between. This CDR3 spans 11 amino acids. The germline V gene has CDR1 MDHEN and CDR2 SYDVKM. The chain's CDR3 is CASTSANTIYF. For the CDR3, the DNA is TGTGCCAGCACCTCAGCAAACACCATATATTTT.

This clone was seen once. Here the CDR3 reads CASSWDISNYGYTF. The CDR3 bases are TGTGCCAGTAGTTGGGACATCTCTAACTATGGCTACACCTTC. The rearrangement uses TRBV19 and TRBJ1-2; the D gene is possibly TRBD1 (6 bases). Trimming shortened V by 5 bases and J by 0 bases, and 10 bases separated the two germline ends. The CDR3 is 14 residues long. Germline V gene sequence: CDR1 LNHDA, CDR2 SQIVND (reference sequence).

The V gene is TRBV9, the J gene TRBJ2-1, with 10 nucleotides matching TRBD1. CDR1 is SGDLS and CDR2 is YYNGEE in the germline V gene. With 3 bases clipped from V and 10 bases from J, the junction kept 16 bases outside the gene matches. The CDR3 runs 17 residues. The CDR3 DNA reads TGTGCCAGCAGCGAAACGGGGACAGGGGATTACGTTAGCGAGCAGTTCTTC. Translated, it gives CASSETGTGDYVSEQFF. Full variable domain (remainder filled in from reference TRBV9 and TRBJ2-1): DSGVTQTPKHLITATGQRVTLRCSPRSGDLSVYWYQQSLDQGLQFLIQYYNGEERAKGNILERFSAQQFPDLHSELNLSSLELGDSALYFCASSETGTGDYVSEQFFGPGTRLTVL.

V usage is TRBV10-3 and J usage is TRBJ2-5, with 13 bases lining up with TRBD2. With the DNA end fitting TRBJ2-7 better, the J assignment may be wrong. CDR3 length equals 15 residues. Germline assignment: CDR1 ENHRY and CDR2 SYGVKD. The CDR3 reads CAISHGLAGANEQYF. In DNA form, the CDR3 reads TGTGCCATCAGCCACGGACTAGCGGGAGCTAACGAGCAGTACTTC.

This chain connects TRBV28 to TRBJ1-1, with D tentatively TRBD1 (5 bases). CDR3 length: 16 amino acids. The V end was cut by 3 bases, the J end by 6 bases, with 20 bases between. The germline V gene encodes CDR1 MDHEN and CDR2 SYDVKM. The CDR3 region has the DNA TGTGCCAGCAGTTTTTACCGGGGCTCGGCTGAGTCTGAAGCTTTCTTT. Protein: CASSFYRGSAESEAFF.

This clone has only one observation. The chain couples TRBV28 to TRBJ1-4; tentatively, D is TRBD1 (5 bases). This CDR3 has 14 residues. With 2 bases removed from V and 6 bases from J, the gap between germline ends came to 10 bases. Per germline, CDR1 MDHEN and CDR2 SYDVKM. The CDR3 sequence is CASSLVAGHEKLFF. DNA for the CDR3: TGTGCCAGCAGTTTAGTGGCAGGGCATGAAAAACTGTTTTTT.

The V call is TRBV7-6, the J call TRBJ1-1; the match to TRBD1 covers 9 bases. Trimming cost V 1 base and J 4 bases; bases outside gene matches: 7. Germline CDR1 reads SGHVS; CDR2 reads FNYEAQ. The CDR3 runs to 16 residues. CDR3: CASSLVGQGGGTEAFF. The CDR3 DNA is TGTGCCAGCAGCTTAGTGGGACAGGGAGGGGGCACTGAAGCTTTCTTT.

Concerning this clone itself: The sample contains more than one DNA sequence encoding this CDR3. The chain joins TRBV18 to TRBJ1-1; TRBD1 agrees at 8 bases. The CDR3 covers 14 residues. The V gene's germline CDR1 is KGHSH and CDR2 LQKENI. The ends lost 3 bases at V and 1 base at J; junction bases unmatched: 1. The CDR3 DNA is TGTGCCAGCTCACCGGGACAGGCGAACACTGAAGCTTTCTTT. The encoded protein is CASSPGQANTEAFF.

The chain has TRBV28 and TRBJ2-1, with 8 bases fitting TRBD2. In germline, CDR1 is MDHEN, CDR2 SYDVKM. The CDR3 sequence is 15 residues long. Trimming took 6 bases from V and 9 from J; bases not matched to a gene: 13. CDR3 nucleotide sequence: TGTGCCAGCAGCCTCGGGGTAGCGGGAAGTATTGAGCAGTTCTTC. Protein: CASSLGVAGSIEQFF.

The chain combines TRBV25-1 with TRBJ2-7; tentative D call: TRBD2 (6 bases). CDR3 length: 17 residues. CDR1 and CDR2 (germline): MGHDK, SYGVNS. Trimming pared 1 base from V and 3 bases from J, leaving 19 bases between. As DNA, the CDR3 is TGTGCCAGCAGTGAATTTAGGTGGGACTCATTGAACTACGAGCAGTACTTC. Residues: CASSEFRWDSLNYEQYF.

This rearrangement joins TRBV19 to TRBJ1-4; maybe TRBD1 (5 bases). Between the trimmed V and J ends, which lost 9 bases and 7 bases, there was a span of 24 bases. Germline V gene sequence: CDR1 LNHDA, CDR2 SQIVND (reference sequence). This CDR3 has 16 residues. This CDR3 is CASRDGGGFFGEKLFF. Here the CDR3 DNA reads TGTGCCAGCCGCGACGGGGGAGGCTTTTTTGGTGAAAAACTGTTTTTT.

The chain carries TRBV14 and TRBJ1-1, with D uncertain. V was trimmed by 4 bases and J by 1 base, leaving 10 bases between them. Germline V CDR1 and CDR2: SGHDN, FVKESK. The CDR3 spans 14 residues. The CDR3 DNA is TGTGCCAGCAGCCGCGGGTTGGCGAACACTGAAGCTTTCTTT. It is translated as CASSRGLANTEAFF.

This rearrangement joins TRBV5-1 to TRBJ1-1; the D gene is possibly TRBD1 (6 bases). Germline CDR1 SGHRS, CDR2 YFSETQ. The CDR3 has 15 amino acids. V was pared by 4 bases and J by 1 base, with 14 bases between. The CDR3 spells CASSPRGSENTEAFF. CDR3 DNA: TGCGCCAGCAGCCCCAGGGGTTCGGAGAACACTGAAGCTTTCTTT.